This T cell receptor beta chain was sequenced during a study of blood T cell repertoires in COVID-19. Only in-frame clones appear in the TCRdb table, and some are missing; sequencing was by immunoSEQ multiplex PCR. The profile shows around 150,000 clones, roughly 88% of them singletons. In this sample, this clone turned up once. The V gene end was trimmed by 0 bases and the J gene end by 2 bases; junction bases not matched to a gene: 4. There are 16 residues in the CDR3. The germline V gene has CDR1 SGDLS and CDR2 YYNGEE. This sequence was found in a man in his 60s with active or convalescent COVID-19. The J gene is TRBJ2-1, the V gene TRBV9; 8 bases match TRBD2. Sequencing was performed on peripheral blood. The CDR3 sequence is CASSVVSGRAYNEQFF. CDR3 sequence (DNA): TGTGCCAGCAGCGTAGTAAGCGGGAGAGCCTACAATGAGCAGTTCTTC.